The source of this T cell receptor (beta chain) is a study of T cell repertoires and leukemia-associated antigens (dated by TCRdb to about 2019). Study-wide context: Each sample yielded about 5.1 to 6.6 million read pairs and about 3.3 to 5.0 million effective reads, about 16 million effective reads overall. Study-wide conclusions, independent of this receptor: The four groups showed no significant differences in numbers of Vbeta genes (approximately 65), Jbeta genes (around 13), VDJ rearrangements, or unique CDR3s. The antigen specificity and function of the expanded clones were not directly tested, and further investigation of both was required.

This clonotype has a handful of counts. Its cognate antigen has yet to be identified. One base away there is no much larger clone; base qualities are not given. As a first step, the CD3+ T cells were left to rest overnight in RPMI 1640 lacking fetal bovine serum, at about 2.5 million cells/mL. MACS immunomagnetic beads were used according to the manufacturer's instructions to isolate CD3+ T cells from PBMCs. Total RNA was extracted from the cultured T cells with TRIzol reagent. TCRbeta libraries were amplified from RNA by 5' rapid amplification of cDNA ends (5'RACE). Library concentration and integrity were checked with Qubit, an Agilent instrument, and quantitative PCR before sequencing. A commercial service provider sequenced the qualified libraries on Illumina HiSeq or MiSeq. The original pipeline was this. MiXCR version 1.8.2 was used to identify TCR sequences in each sample. Qualified clones required a CDR3 longer than four amino acids, an in-frame nucleotide length, and no stop codon. A read containing the complete CDR3 structure was counted as an effective read. Expanded clones were validated by RT-PCR with 24 Vbeta primers, GeneScan spectratyping, and Sanger sequencing. TCRdb trimmed the raw reads at Q25, called clones with MiXCR and kept productive beta chains. CDR3 protein duplicates are merged, each entry listing the most common genes and DNA. TCRdb, rather than the study authors, made the V and J calls. The sample table holds about 9,800 distinct CDR3 sequences, of which about 43% were seen once. The ten top clones hold around 55% of the sample.

This TCR came from a female donor in good health. The sample comprised CD3+ T cells sorted from blood and cultured.

CDR3 protein: CASSPSGLAYEQYF. The nucleotide sequence reads TGTGCCAGCAGCCCCAGCGGACTAGCCTACGAGCAGTACTTC. The rearrangement combines TRBV7-2 with TRBJ2-7, and 7 bases in between align with TRBD2. Trimming removed 5 bases from V and 2 bases from J; the gene matches leave 6 bases unexplained. The CDR3 goes from the cysteine to the phenylalanine over 14 residues. Only the CDR3 DNA is retained, 42 bases long and in frame from the first base. In the germline V gene, CDR1 corresponds to SGHTA and CDR2 to FQGNSA.